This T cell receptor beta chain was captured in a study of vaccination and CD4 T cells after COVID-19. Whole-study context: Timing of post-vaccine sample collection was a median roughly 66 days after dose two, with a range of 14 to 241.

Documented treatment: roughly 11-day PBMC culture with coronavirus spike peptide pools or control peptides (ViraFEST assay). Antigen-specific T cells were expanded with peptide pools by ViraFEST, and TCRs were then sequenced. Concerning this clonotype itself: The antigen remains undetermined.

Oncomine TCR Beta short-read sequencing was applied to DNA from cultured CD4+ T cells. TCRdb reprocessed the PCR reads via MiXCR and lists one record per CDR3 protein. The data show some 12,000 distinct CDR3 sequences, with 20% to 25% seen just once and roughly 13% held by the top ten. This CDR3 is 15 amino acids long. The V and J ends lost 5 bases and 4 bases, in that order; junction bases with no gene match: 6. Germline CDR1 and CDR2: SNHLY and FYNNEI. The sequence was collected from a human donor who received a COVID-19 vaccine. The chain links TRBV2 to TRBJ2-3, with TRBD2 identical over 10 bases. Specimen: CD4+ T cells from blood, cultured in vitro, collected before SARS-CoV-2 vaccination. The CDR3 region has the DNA TGTGCCAGCAGTTTTCAGCGGGGGGGGGCAGATACGCAGTATTTT. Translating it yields CASSFQRGGADTQYF.